This is a list of T cell receptor beta chains from one sample in a study of technical replicates of blood from several donors. The data were produced by immunoSEQ multiplex PCR, yet TCRdb's version contains in-frame clones alone and is incomplete. The table has tens of thousands of clones, around nine tenths seen once. The sequenced sample was T cells isolated from PBMCs. Receptors were obtained from a human donor in good health. The conserved cysteine and the conserved F or W are not part of the CDR3 here. The D gene is left open where the match is weak. Some rows have no size entry. The others give once, few or many, or a class for an expanded clone.

TRBJ2-3 | TRBV4-1 | TRBD1 | NA | ASSPGQGTDTQY
TRBJ2-2 | TRBV12-5 | NA | NA | ASGNRVWSTGELF
TRBJ2-5 | TRBV11-2 | TRBD2 | NA | ASSSESGAETQY
TRBJ2-2 | TRBV18 | NA | NA | ASRRAGLNTGELF
TRBJ2-1 | TRBV6-5 | TRBD2 | NA | ASSFSRTSGYNEQF
TRBJ2-5 | TRBV5-1 | TRBD1 | NA | ASSSQGGETQY
TRBJ2-3 | TRBV6-1 | NA | NA | ASRREFSTDTQY
TRBJ2-1 | TRBV9 | NA | NA | ASSVGLHNEQF
TRBJ1-5 | TRBV4-1 | NA | NA | ASSQKAVNQPQH
TRBJ2-1 | TRBV19 | NA | NA | ASSHRTEQF
TRBJ2-7 | TRBV13 | NA | once | ASSLGGATSYEQY
TRBJ1-1 | TRBV7-6 | NA | NA | ASSPGGSGAEAF
TRBJ2-1 | TRBV30 | NA | few | AWSVDTSYNEQF
TRBJ2-1 | TRBV2 | NA | once | ASSEAPLREQF
TRBJ2-7 | TRBV19 | TRBD2 | NA | ASSIYVGNSGLGSPYEQY
TRBJ2-5 | TRBV5-5 | NA | NA | ASSPFQRQETQY
TRBJ1-1 | TRBV28 | NA | NA | ASRTGQTDGAAF
TRBJ2-1 | TRBV4-1 | TRBD2 | NA | ASSQARLAGGPRAYNEQF
TRBJ2-5 | TRBV10-3 | NA | NA | ATGSPDPAQETQY
TRBJ2-2 | TRBV2 | TRBD1 | NA | ASGAGQGGKRANTGELF
TRBJ2-2 | TRBV18 | TRBD1 | NA | ASSPQGENTGELF
TRBJ2-7 | TRBV28 | NA | NA | ASSFHSYEQY
TRBJ2-1 | TRBV29-1 | NA | NA | SVEDNFDEQF
TRBJ1-5 | TRBV11-3 | NA | NA | ASSRRNPDSLANQPQH
TRBJ1-1 | TRBV11-2 | NA | NA | ASSLVSSLNTEAF
TRBJ1-1 | TRBV5-1 | TRBD1 | NA | ASSTGQGAIPEAF
TRBJ1-2 | TRBV28 | NA | NA | GWGGLNYGYT
TRBJ2-3 | TRBV10-2 | TRBD2 | NA | ASNGGGADTQY
TRBJ1-1 | TRBV6-5 | NA | once | ASSLVGQTEAF
TRBJ1-1 | TRBV7-9 | TRBD1 | NA | ASSLPGQGYNTEAF
TRBJ1-1 | TRBV18 | TRBD1 | NA | ASSPPDRVTEAF
TRBJ1-1 | TRBV28 | TRBD1 | NA | ASSFTGGNTEAF
TRBJ2-4 | TRBV29-1 | TRBD1 | NA | SVGDRLAKNIQY
TRBJ2-5 | TRBV10-3 | TRBD1 | NA | AIRGQGLQETQY
TRBJ1-2 | TRBV5-1 | NA | NA | ASSLPEEADGYT
TRBJ2-7 | TRBV5-1 | TRBD1 | NA | ASSLAGTVAYEQY
TRBJ1-1 | TRBV5-1 | NA | NA | ASSLNSNTEAF
TRBJ2-2 | TRBV5-5 | NA | NA | ASSLNVPSGDTGELF
TRBJ1-3 | TRBV4-1 | TRBD1 | NA | ASSSARTGPGNTIY
TRBJ1-6 | TRBV13 | TRBD1 | NA | ASSTRDREMGTPLH
TRBJ2-7 | TRBV5-4 | TRBD2 | NA | ASSATSGGAYEQY
TRBJ2-1 | TRBV19 | TRBD1 | NA | ASGQGGYNEQF
TRBJ2-2 | TRBV12-5 | NA | NA | ASGLVLTGTANTGELF
TRBJ2-2 | TRBV5-1 | TRBD2 | NA | ASSPGLAANTGELF
TRBJ1-1 | TRBV19 | TRBD1 | NA | ASRETGDTEAF
TRBJ2-1 | TRBV5-6 | TRBD1 | NA | ASSLGQGFNEQF
TRBJ1-4 | TRBV28 | TRBD1 | NA | ASSLGQINEKLF
TRBJ2-1 | TRBV11-1 | TRBD1 | NA | ASSPGGDRGRGEQF
TRBJ1-5 | TRBV7-9 | TRBD1 | NA | ASSPGQGNQPQH
TRBJ2-1 | TRBV11-2 | TRBD2 | once | ASSLTLAGGNREQF
TRBJ2-7 | TRBV14 | TRBD2 | NA | ASSHTREGEQY
TRBJ1-1 | TRBV4-1 | NA | NA | ASSQDHPGRGTEAF
TRBJ1-2 | TRBV5-1 | TRBD1 | NA | ASSFQGDGYT
TRBJ2-2 | TRBV30 | NA | NA | AWSVLSAGELF
TRBJ1-4 | TRBV6-6 | NA | NA | ASSYPTESNEKLF
TRBJ1-2 | TRBV6-6 | TRBD1 | NA | ASSYKGGRGYT
TRBJ1-4 | TRBV29-1 | TRBD1 | NA | SVAGGISEKLF